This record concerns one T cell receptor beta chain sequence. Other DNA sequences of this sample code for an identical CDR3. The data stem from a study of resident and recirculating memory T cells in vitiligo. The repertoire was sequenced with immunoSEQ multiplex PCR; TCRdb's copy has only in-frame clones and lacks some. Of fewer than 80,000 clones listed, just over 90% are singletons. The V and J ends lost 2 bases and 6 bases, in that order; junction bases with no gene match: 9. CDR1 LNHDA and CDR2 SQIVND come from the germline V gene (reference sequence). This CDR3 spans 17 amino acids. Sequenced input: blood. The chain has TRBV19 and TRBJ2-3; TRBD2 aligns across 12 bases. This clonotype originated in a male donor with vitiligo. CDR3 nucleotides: TGTGCCAGTAGTATAAGCCCTAGCGGGGGGGCCACGGATACGCAGTATTTT. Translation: CASSISPSGGATDTQYF.